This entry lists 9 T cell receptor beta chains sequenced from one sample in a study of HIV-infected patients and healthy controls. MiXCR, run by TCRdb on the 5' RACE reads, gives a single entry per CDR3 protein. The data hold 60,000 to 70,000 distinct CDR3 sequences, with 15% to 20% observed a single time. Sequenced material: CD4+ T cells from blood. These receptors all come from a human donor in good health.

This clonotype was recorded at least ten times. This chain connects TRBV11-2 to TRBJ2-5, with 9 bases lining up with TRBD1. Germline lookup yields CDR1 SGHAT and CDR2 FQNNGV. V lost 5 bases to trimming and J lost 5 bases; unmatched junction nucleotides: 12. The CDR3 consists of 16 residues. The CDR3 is CASSPSWTGAGETQYF. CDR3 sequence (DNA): TGTGCCAGCAGCCCCTCATGGACAGGGGCGGGGGAGACCCAGTACTTC.

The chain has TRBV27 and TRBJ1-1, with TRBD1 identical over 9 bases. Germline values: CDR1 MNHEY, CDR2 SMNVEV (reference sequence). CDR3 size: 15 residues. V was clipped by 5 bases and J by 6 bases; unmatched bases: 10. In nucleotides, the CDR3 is TGTGCCAGCAGTACACCGGGACAGGGCTCCGCTGAAGCTTTCTTT. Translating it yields CASSTPGQGSAEAFF.

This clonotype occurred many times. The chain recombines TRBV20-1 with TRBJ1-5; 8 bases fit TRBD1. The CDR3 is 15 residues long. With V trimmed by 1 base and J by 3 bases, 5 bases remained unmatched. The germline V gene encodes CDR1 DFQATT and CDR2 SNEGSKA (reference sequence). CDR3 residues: CSARAGRGPNQPQHF. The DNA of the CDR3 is TGCAGTGCTAGAGCGGGCAGGGGGCCCAATCAGCCCCAGCATTTT.

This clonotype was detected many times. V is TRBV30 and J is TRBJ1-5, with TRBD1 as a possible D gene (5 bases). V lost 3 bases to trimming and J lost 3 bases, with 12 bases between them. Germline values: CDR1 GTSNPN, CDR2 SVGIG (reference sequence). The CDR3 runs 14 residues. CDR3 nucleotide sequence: TGTGCCTGGAGCCGGGACGGAACCAATCAGCCCCAGCATTTT. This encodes CAWSRDGTNQPQHF.

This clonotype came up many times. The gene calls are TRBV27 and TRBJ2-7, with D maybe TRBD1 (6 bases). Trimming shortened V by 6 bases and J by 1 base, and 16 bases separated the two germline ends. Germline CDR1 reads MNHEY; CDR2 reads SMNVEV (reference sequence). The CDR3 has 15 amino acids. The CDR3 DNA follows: TGTGCCAGCAGCCGACAGGCCTTGGGTTCCTACGAGCAGTACTTC. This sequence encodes CASSRQALGSYEQYF.

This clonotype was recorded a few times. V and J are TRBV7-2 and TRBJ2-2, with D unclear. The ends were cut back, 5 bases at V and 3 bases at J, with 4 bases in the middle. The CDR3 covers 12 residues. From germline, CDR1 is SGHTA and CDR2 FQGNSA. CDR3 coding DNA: TGTGCCAGCAGCCAATACACCGGGGAGCTGTTTTTT. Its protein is CASSQYTGELFF.

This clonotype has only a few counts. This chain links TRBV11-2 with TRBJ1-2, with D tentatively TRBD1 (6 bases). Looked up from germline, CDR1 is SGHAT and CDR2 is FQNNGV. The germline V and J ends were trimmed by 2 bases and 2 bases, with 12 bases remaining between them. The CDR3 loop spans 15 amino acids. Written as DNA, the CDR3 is TGTGCCAGCAGCTTAAATAGGGGGGGAAACTATGGCTACACCTTC. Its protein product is CASSLNRGGNYGYTF.

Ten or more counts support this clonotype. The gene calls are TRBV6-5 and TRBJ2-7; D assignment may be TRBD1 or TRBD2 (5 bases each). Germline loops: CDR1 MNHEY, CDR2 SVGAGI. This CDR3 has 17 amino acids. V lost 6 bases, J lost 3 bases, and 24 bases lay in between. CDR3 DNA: TGTGCCAGCAGCCCCTCCCGGGGCCTTGGTGGGAACTACGAGCAGTACTTC. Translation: CASSPSRGLGGNYEQYF.

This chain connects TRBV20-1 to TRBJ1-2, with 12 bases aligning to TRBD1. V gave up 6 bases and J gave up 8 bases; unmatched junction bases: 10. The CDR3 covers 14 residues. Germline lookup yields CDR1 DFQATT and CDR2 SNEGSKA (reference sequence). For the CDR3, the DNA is TGCAGTGCCCAGCCGGGACAGGGGGCGACCGGCTACACCTTC. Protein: CSAQPGQGATGYTF.